The 21 T cell receptor beta chains in this list originate from one sample, sequenced in a study of control samples from healthy donors and cancer patients. Profiled with immunoSEQ multiplex PCR; TCRdb holds only in-frame clones, not every one. The data contain about 150,000 clones, roughly 92% of them singletons. The sequenced sample was blood. The receptor set was obtained from a man between 50 and 59 years old in good health.

The chain uses TRBV5-4 and TRBJ2-7, with 7 bases that match TRBD2. The germline gives CDR1 SGHNT, CDR2 YYREEE (reference sequence). The CDR3 is 14 residues long. The V and J ends lost 2 bases and 1 base, in that order; junction bases with no gene match: 3. CDR3 loop: CASSLDGRSYEQYF. CDR3 in DNA: TGTGCCAGCAGCTTAGACGGGAGGTCCTACGAGCAGTACTTC.

A few counts support this clone. The chain carries TRBV10-2 and TRBJ2-1, with D possibly being TRBD2 (6 bases). Per germline, CDR1 WSHSY and CDR2 SAAADI. V was pared by 0 bases and J by 5 bases, with 17 bases between. This CDR3 is 17 amino acids long. CDR3 protein: CASSESTLVGGNNEQFF. CDR3 bases: TGCGCCAGCAGTGAGTCGACTCTGGTTGGGGGGAACAATGAGCAGTTCTTC.

This clone was recorded once. This chain joins TRBV5-6 and TRBJ1-5; D is possibly TRBD1 (5 bases). V was cut by 4 bases and J by 8 bases, with 16 bases left in between. The CDR3 totals 14 residues. CDR1 and CDR2 (germline): SGHDT, YYEEEE. The CDR3 here is CASSTGRGTEPQHF. The CDR3 DNA follows: TGTGCCAGCAGCACGGGGCGGGGTACTGAGCCCCAGCATTTT.

V gene TRBV6-1 combines with J gene TRBJ1-1; weak D call: TRBD1 (5 bases). The CDR3 spans 12 residues. V was clipped by 3 bases and J by 6 bases, with 8 bases between them. Germline loops: CDR1 MNHNS, CDR2 SASEGT. The CDR3 DNA sequence: TGTGCCAGCAGTGATGGGGGGGCTGAAGCTTTCTTT. It translates to CASSDGGAEAFF.

The rearrangement links TRBV27 to TRBJ1-6; D gene uncertain. The length of the CDR3 is 16 residues. V gave up 6 bases and J gave up 0 bases, with 12 bases separating them. Germline CDR1 is MNHEY and CDR2 is SMNVEV (reference sequence). The CDR3 loop is CASSFTGSSYNSPLHF. Written as DNA, the CDR3 is TGTGCCAGCAGCTTTACGGGGAGCTCCTATAATTCACCCCTCCACTTT.

This clone was observed once. The rearrangement uses TRBV5-1 and TRBJ1-4; 10 bases match TRBD1. The germline gives CDR1 SGHRS, CDR2 YFSETQ. With V trimmed by 4 bases and J by 0 bases, 15 bases remained unmatched. The CDR3 spans 20 residues. The CDR3 DNA is TGCGCCAGCAGCCCCGATGGGGACAGGGGCTTGTTGTCAACTAATGAAAAACTGTTTTTT. It specifies CASSPDGDRGLLSTNEKLFF.

The chain combines TRBV19 with TRBJ1-2; D gene unclear. This CDR3 region has 14 residues. The V gene lost 0 bases and the J gene lost 5 bases, with 10 bases spanning the gap. The germline V gene encodes CDR1 LNHDA and CDR2 SQIVND (reference sequence). The CDR3 is CASSIDWTAYGYTF. DNA of the CDR3: TGTGCCAGTAGTATAGATTGGACGGCTTATGGCTACACCTTC.

This clone was detected once. This rearrangement joins TRBV3-1 (or the pseudogene TRBV3-2) to TRBJ2-2; 7 bases line up with TRBD2. This CDR3 has 17 residues. The ends lost 0 bases at V and 1 base at J; junction bases unmatched: 5. The V gene's germline CDR1 is LGHDT and CDR2 YNNKEL (reference sequence). The CDR3 DNA sequence: TGTGCCAGCAGCCAAGAGGCTCGGGAGGTGAACACCGGGGAGCTGTTTTTT. It codes for CASSQEAREVNTGELFF.

The CDR3 sequence: CASSPVINQPQHF. The CDR3 DNA reads TGTGCCAGCTCACCTGTTATCAATCAGCCCCAGCATTTT. J is TRBJ1-5 and V is TRBV18; unclear D gene. Germline V lookup: CDR1 KGHSH, CDR2 LQKENI. The V end lost 3 bases, the J end lost 3 bases, and 6 bases lay between the germline ends. The CDR3 covers 13 residues.

The chain is built from TRBV28 and TRBJ1-5, with TRBD1 identical over 7 bases. With 3 bases clipped from V and 3 bases from J, the junction kept 5 bases outside the gene matches. Germline assignment: CDR1 MDHEN and CDR2 SYDVKM. The CDR3 is 15 residues long. The CDR3 loop is CASSFLTGNNQPQHF. The DNA for the CDR3 is TGTGCCAGCAGTTTCCTGACAGGGAACAATCAGCCCCAGCATTTT.

This clone appeared a single time. The chain is built from TRBV5-3 and TRBJ2-1; D gene unclear. TRBV5-3 is recorded as an ORF, its role being uncertain. The germline V and J ends were trimmed by 3 bases and 15 bases, with 13 bases remaining between them. The CDR3 consists of 11 residues. The CDR3 region has the DNA TGTGCCAGAAGCTGGTCGGTGGTTGTGTTCTTC. It yields the protein CARSWSVVVFF.

This clone was recorded a few times. The V call is TRBV2, the J call TRBJ2-4; TRBD1 matches 9 bases. The CDR3 has 15 residues. The germline V gene has CDR1 SNHLY and CDR2 FYNNEI. V trimming: 5 bases; J trimming: 6 bases; junction bases outside the gene matches: 8. The CDR3 bases are TGTGCCAGCAGTCCGGACAGGGGTACGCGAAACATTCAGTACTTC. It translates to CASSPDRGTRNIQYF.

This clone showed up just once. The chain is built from TRBV2 and TRBJ1-4; D unclear. Per germline, CDR1 SNHLY and CDR2 FYNNEI. The germline V and J ends were trimmed by 6 bases and 2 bases, with 7 bases remaining between them. This CDR3 contains 13 residues. CDR3 in DNA: TGTGCCAGCAGATGGTCGACTAATGAAAAACTGTTTTTT. This gives the protein CASRWSTNEKLFF.

A remark on this clone: The same CDR3 can be traced to other DNA sequences in this sample. The chain recombines TRBV18 with TRBJ2-7; 7 bases map to TRBD2. Germline lookup yields CDR1 KGHSH and CDR2 LQKENI. Trimming at V came to 3 bases and at J to 2 bases, leaving 4 bases not matched to a gene. The CDR3 runs 14 residues. The chain's CDR3 is CASSPGSGPYEQYF. CDR3 coding DNA: TGTGCCAGCTCACCGGGTAGCGGGCCCTACGAGCAGTACTTC. Together with reference TRBV18 and TRBJ2-7, the CDR3 gives the full variable domain: NAGVMQNPRHLVRRRGQEARLRCSPMKGHSHVYWYRQLPEEGLKFMVYLQKENIIDESGMPKERFSAEFPKEGPSILRIQQVVRGDSAAYFCASSPGSGPYEQYFGPGTRLTVT.

The chain recombines TRBV5-1 with TRBJ2-7; 12 bases align to TRBD1. The V and J ends lost 4 bases and 5 bases, in that order; junction bases with no gene match: 4. CDR3 size: 14 residues. Germline lookup yields CDR1 SGHRS and CDR2 YFSETQ. This CDR3 is CASSKGQGADEQYF. The CDR3 DNA reads TGCGCCAGCAGCAAGGGACAGGGGGCTGACGAGCAGTACTTC.

The gene calls are TRBV5-1 and TRBJ2-1; perhaps TRBD1 as D (6 bases). Trimming took off 0 bases at V and 9 bases at J, with 16 bases between the two ends. This CDR3 has 15 amino acids. Germline V lookup: CDR1 SGHRS, CDR2 YFSETQ. The CDR3: CASSLALGAQGEQFF. The CDR3 DNA follows: TGCGCCAGCAGCTTGGCGCTGGGGGCGCAGGGTGAGCAGTTCTTC.

The chain recombines TRBV11-2 with TRBJ2-5, with 7 bases matching TRBD2. CDR1 is SGHAT and CDR2 is FQNNGV in the germline V gene. V trimming: 2 bases; J trimming: 4 bases; junction bases outside the gene matches: 7. CDR3 length: 15 amino acids. Here the CDR3 DNA reads TGTGCCAGCAGCTTAAAAGCGGGATCTCCAGAGACCCAGTACTTC. Translating gives CASSLKAGSPETQYF.

The genes are TRBV28 and TRBJ1-5, with D hard to call. The CDR3 extends over 12 amino acids. V was clipped by 5 bases and J by 9 bases, with 11 bases between them. Germline V CDR1 and CDR2: MDHEN, SYDVKM. CDR3 sequence (DNA): TGTGCCAGCAGTCAGTCCCTGCGGCCCCAGCATTTT. It encodes CASSQSLRPQHF.

This rearrangement joins TRBV3-1 (or the pseudogene TRBV3-2) to TRBJ2-2; D is undetermined. Trimming removed 5 bases from V and 0 bases from J, with 10 bases in between. CDR1 and CDR2 from the germline V gene are LGHDT and YNNKEL (reference sequence). The CDR3 runs to 15 residues. CDR3 sequence: CASSGLAPNTGELFF. DNA of the CDR3: TGTGCCAGCAGCGGTCTGGCGCCGAACACCGGGGAGCTGTTTTTT.

The rearrangement links TRBV3-1 (or the pseudogene TRBV3-2) to TRBJ1-1; TRBD1 agrees at 7 bases. V was clipped by 2 bases and J by 0 bases; unmatched bases: 3. This CDR3 has 15 amino acids. Germline V gene lookup returns CDR1 LGHDT and CDR2 YNNKEL (reference sequence). CDR3 in amino acids: CASSQQDRLNTEAFF. In nucleotides, the CDR3 is TGTGCCAGCAGCCAACAGGACAGGCTGAACACTGAAGCTTTCTTT.

Regarding this clone: Other DNA sequences of this sample code for an identical CDR3. The rearrangement uses TRBV19 and TRBJ1-5, with D maybe TRBD1 (6 bases). Looked up from germline, CDR1 is LNHDA and CDR2 is SQIVND (reference sequence). The CDR3 consists of 14 residues. V lost 7 bases and J 4 bases, leaving 14 bases between the germline ends. CDR3 nucleotides: TGTGCCAGTACCCTGGGGGGCTTGAATCAGCCCCAGCATTTT. It translates to CASTLGGLNQPQHF.